This passage covers 13 T cell receptor beta chains from one sample sequenced in a study of T cells in Graves' hyperthyroidism and ophthalmopathy. The CDR3 regions of TCR beta were amplified from RNA transcripts. Initially, a first-round RT-PCR of the TCR CDR3 employed the HTBI primer set. TCRdb processed the multiplex PCR reads anew with MiXCR; each CDR3 protein has one entry. The sample has around 660,000 distinct CDR3 sequences, 45% seen once. Material for sequencing was peripheral blood or thyroid tissue (not recorded which). All receptors derive from an adult man with Graves' disease, either hyperthyroidism or ophthalmopathy (not recorded which).

This clonotype was seen a handful of times. The genes are TRBV4-1 and TRBJ2-7; D not resolved. The CDR3 totals 13 residues. Germline V lookup: CDR1 MGHRA, CDR2 YSYEKL. V was pared by 5 bases and J by 2 bases, with 10 bases between. Here the CDR3 reads CASSTQYPYEQYF. For the CDR3, the DNA is TGCGCCAGCAGCACCCAGTATCCCTACGAGCAGTACTTC.

The chain employs TRBV5-1 and TRBJ2-7; D perhaps matches TRBD1 (6 bases). V lost 5 bases to trimming and J lost 2 bases, with 17 bases between them. The CDR3 covers 15 residues. Germline loops: CDR1 SGHRS, CDR2 YFSETQ. CDR3 bases: TGCGCCAGCAGAACTCAGGACAGTGGGGCCTACGAGCAGTACTTC. It specifies CASRTQDSGAYEQYF.

This clonotype was observed a handful of times. V is TRBV20-1 and J is TRBJ1-2; a possible D gene is TRBD1 (6 bases). The CDR3 length is 12 residues. Germline CDR1 and CDR2: DFQATT and SNEGSKA (reference sequence). V shed 6 bases and J shed 3 bases, with 11 bases lying between them. CDR3 DNA sequence: TGCAGTGCAGTGGGACAAGACTATGGCTACACCTTC. This codes for CSAVGQDYGYTF.

J is TRBJ2-7 and V is TRBV7-9; possibly TRBD2 for D (6 bases). Matching the DNA end better, TRBJ2-5 makes the J call doubtful. This CDR3 has 15 residues. Germline V gene sequence: CDR1 SEHNR, CDR2 FQNEAQ (reference sequence). CDR3 in amino acids: CASSPQWGAGETQYF. The CDR3 region has the DNA TGTGCCAGCAGCCCTCAGTGGGGCGCGGGGGAGACCCAGTACTTC.

V gene TRBV20-1 combines with J gene TRBJ2-7, with D tentatively TRBD1 (5 bases). The V and J ends lost 1 base and 2 bases respectively, with 15 bases between them. The CDR3 consists of 15 residues. Germline CDR1 DFQATT, CDR2 SNEGSKA (reference sequence). As DNA, the CDR3 is TGCAGTGCTAGAGCCCTGGGCCAGGGTACCTACGAGCAGTACTTC. Translation gives CSARALGQGTYEQYF.

This clonotype was detected ten times or more. J is TRBJ2-2 and V is TRBV24-1; TRBD1 agrees at 7 bases. This CDR3 is built from 13 residues. V trimming: 7 bases; J trimming: 7 bases; junction bases outside the gene matches: 5. The germline gives CDR1 KGHDR, CDR2 SFDVKD. The CDR3 reads CATSAQGYGELFF. CDR3 nucleotide sequence: TGTGCCACCAGCGCACAGGGGTACGGGGAGCTGTTTTTT.

The chain joins TRBV12-3 or TRBV12-4 to TRBJ1-4, with TRBD1 matching over 7 bases. This CDR3 is built from 14 residues. The junction had 6 bases not matched to a gene; V was cut back by 7 bases and J by 4 bases. CDR3: CASTLGQNNEKLFF. The CDR3 DNA reads as TGTGCCAGCACCCTGGGACAGAATAATGAAAAACTGTTTTTT.

This clonotype has a count of ten or more. This chain's CDR3 is CASRMTGYDEKLFF. In DNA, the CDR3 is TGTGCCAGCAGGATGACAGGATACGATGAAAAACTGTTTTTT. This chain uses TRBV2 with TRBJ1-4; D may be TRBD1 (6 bases). The CDR3 spans 14 residues. Trimming stripped 6 bases from V and 6 bases from J, with 14 bases between. From germline, CDR1 is SNHLY and CDR2 FYNNEI.

This clonotype was detected only a few times. The rearrangement joins TRBV19 to TRBJ1-4, with 10 bases identical to TRBD1. Per the germline V gene, CDR1 is LNHDA and CDR2 is SQIVND (reference sequence). V dropped 9 bases and J dropped 7; count of bases not matched to a gene: 8. CDR3 size: 14 residues. The CDR3: CASRRGQGIEKLFF. CDR3 coding DNA: TGTGCCAGCCGGAGGGGACAGGGGATTGAAAAACTGTTTTTT.

This clonotype was detected ten times or more. The J gene is TRBJ1-5, the V gene TRBV7-9, with TRBD1 identical over 7 bases. This CDR3 comprises 14 residues. The germline V gene has CDR1 SEHNR and CDR2 FQNEAQ (reference sequence). V dropped 5 bases and J dropped 2; count of bases not matched to a gene: 3. In nucleotides, the CDR3 is TGTGCCAGCAGCCACGGACAGGGCAATCAGCCCCAGCATTTT. It codes for CASSHGQGNQPQHF.

J is TRBJ2-7 and V is TRBV7-9, with 11 bases lining up with TRBD1. The germline V gene has CDR1 SEHNR and CDR2 FQNEAQ (reference sequence). The junction had 9 bases not matched to a gene; V was cut back by 6 bases and J by 5 bases. This CDR3 comprises 15 residues. The CDR3 DNA sequence: TGTGCCAGCAGTTCCGACGGACAGGGGGCGGACGAGCAGTACTTC. This gives the protein CASSSDGQGADEQYF.

The chain has TRBV10-3 and TRBJ2-5; D is possibly TRBD1 or TRBD2 (5 bases each). The CDR3 covers 14 residues. Germline values: CDR1 ENHRY, CDR2 SYGVKD. Trimming pared 6 bases from V and 0 bases from J, leaving 11 bases between. In DNA, the CDR3 is TGTGCCATCAGCTTCCAGGGAGACCAAGAGACCCAGTACTTC. Translated, it gives CAISFQGDQETQYF.

This clonotype was counted only a few times. This chain links TRBV7-9 with TRBJ1-2, with D possibly being TRBD1 (6 bases). Trimming removed 5 bases from V and 1 base from J, with 17 bases in between. Germline V gene lookup returns CDR1 SEHNR and CDR2 FQNEAQ (reference sequence). This CDR3 is built from 16 residues. In DNA, the CDR3 is TGTGCCAGCAGCATTCTGACAGGCGGCAATAACTATGGCTACACCTTC. It encodes CASSILTGGNNYGYTF.